Listed below are T cell receptor beta chains from one sample, sequenced in a study of T cell responses to AZD1222 COVID-19 vaccine. The repertoire was sequenced with immunoSEQ multiplex PCR; TCRdb's copy has only in-frame clones and lacks some. The data show under 150,000 clones, 90% to 95% seen once. This specimen consisted of peripheral blood, obtained on day 0 of AZD1222 vaccination. These receptors came from an adult in good health. Both conserved end residues are part of each CDR3. D genes are given only for firm matches. Size tells how often a clone was seen (once, few, many) or the class of an expanded clone, and some rows leave it out.

abundance: -
len: 15
v_gene: TRBV6-2/TRBV6-3
d_gene: -
j_gene: TRBJ1-2
CDR3aa: CASSYPTGANYGYTF
CDR3nt: TGTGCCAGCAGTTACCCGACAGGAGCAAACTATGGCTACACCTTC

abundance: -
len: 15
v_gene: TRBV10-3
d_gene: TRBD2
j_gene: TRBJ2-1
CDR3aa: CAISVAGGIYNEQFF
CDR3nt: TGTGCCATCAGTGTCGCGGGGGGGATATACAATGAGCAGTTCTTC

abundance: few
len: 12
v_gene: TRBV6-2/TRBV6-3
d_gene: -
j_gene: TRBJ2-3
CDR3aa: CASSLGADTQYF
CDR3nt: TGTGCCAGCAGCCTGGGGGCAGATACGCAGTATTTT

abundance: -
len: 19
v_gene: TRBV9
d_gene: TRBD2
j_gene: TRBJ2-3
CDR3aa: CASSVRVRGTSGSTDTQYF
CDR3nt: TGTGCCAGCAGCGTACGAGTACGGGGGACTAGCGGGAGCACAGATACGCAGTATTTT

abundance: once
len: 18
v_gene: TRBV27
d_gene: -
j_gene: TRBJ2-7
CDR3aa: CASSFTGGGFGRAYEQYF
CDR3nt: TGTGCCAGCAGTTTCACCGGAGGGGGGTTTGGGAGGGCCTACGAGCAGTACTTC

abundance: -
len: 14
v_gene: TRBV21-1
d_gene: -
j_gene: TRBJ2-2
CDR3aa: CASSSRTSTGELFF
CDR3nt: TGTGCCAGCAGCTCCCGGACTTCCACCGGGGAGCTGTTTTTT

abundance: -
len: 15
v_gene: TRBV7-2
d_gene: TRBD1
j_gene: TRBJ1-2
CDR3aa: CASSSGTGGNYGYTF
CDR3nt: TGTGCCAGCAGCTCAGGGACAGGGGGCAACTATGGCTACACCTTC

abundance: -
len: 15
v_gene: TRBV6-4
d_gene: TRBD1
j_gene: TRBJ1-2
CDR3aa: CASSETGNEIYGYTF
CDR3nt: TGTGCCAGCAGTGAGACAGGGAACGAAATTTATGGCTACACCTTC

abundance: -
len: 13
v_gene: TRBV2
d_gene: -
j_gene: TRBJ2-7
CDR3aa: CASSAGTDYEQYF
CDR3nt: TGTGCCAGCAGTGCGGGGACGGACTACGAGCAGTACTTC

abundance: -
len: 14
v_gene: TRBV5-8
d_gene: -
j_gene: TRBJ1-2
CDR3aa: CASSLEGEVYGYTF
CDR3nt: TGTGCCAGCAGCTTGGAGGGGGAGGTATATGGCTACACCTTC

abundance: -
len: 15
v_gene: TRBV7-2
d_gene: -
j_gene: TRBJ2-5
CDR3aa: CASSLSGSGQETQYF
CDR3nt: TGTGCCAGCAGCTTAAGTGGGAGCGGGCAAGAGACCCAGTACTTC

abundance: -
len: 13
v_gene: TRBV2
d_gene: -
j_gene: TRBJ1-1
CDR3aa: CASRYGENTEAFF
CDR3nt: TGTGCCAGCAGGTACGGGGAGAACACTGAAGCTTTCTTT

abundance: -
len: 14
v_gene: TRBV9
d_gene: TRBD2
j_gene: TRBJ2-4
CDR3aa: CASGDSAGGNIQYF
CDR3nt: TGTGCCAGTGGAGACTCAGCGGGGGGAAACATTCAGTACTTC

abundance: -
len: 12
v_gene: TRBV25-1
d_gene: -
j_gene: TRBJ2-3
CDR3aa: CASSGNTDTQYF
CDR3nt: TGTGCCAGCAGTGGAAACACAGATACGCAGTATTTT

abundance: -
len: 18
v_gene: TRBV7-9
d_gene: TRBD2
j_gene: TRBJ2-1
CDR3aa: CASSQNGLAGAVGNEQFF
CDR3nt: TGTGCCAGCAGCCAAAACGGACTAGCGGGAGCTGTGGGGAATGAGCAGTTCTTC

abundance: -
len: 14
v_gene: TRBV4-1
d_gene: -
j_gene: TRBJ1-1
CDR3aa: CASSRYSGNTEAFF
CDR3nt: TGCGCCAGCAGCCGGTACTCAGGGAACACTGAAGCTTTCTTT

abundance: -
len: 14
v_gene: TRBV7-9
d_gene: -
j_gene: TRBJ2-7
CDR3aa: CASSLYQGLYEQYF
CDR3nt: TGTGCCAGCAGCTTATACCAAGGCCTTTACGAGCAGTACTTC

abundance: -
len: 15
v_gene: TRBV3-1/TRBV3-2
d_gene: TRBD2
j_gene: TRBJ2-3
CDR3aa: CASSQSTSPPDTQYF
CDR3nt: TGTGCCAGCAGCCAGTCGACTAGCCCCCCAGATACGCAGTATTTT

abundance: -
len: 15
v_gene: TRBV6-5
d_gene: TRBD1
j_gene: TRBJ1-2
CDR3aa: CASSYSGTGYFGYTF
CDR3nt: TGTGCCAGCAGTTACTCGGGGACAGGGTATTTTGGCTACACCTTC

abundance: -
len: 14
v_gene: TRBV7-9
d_gene: -
j_gene: TRBJ1-3
CDR3aa: CASSLPQVGNTIYF
CDR3nt: TGTGCCAGCAGTTTGCCCCAGGTGGGAAACACCATATATTTT

abundance: -
len: 15
v_gene: TRBV7-2
d_gene: -
j_gene: TRBJ1-5
CDR3aa: CASSLAPGGWQPQHF
CDR3nt: TGTGCCAGCAGCTTAGCCCCTGGGGGCTGGCAGCCCCAGCATTTT

abundance: -
len: 14
v_gene: TRBV4-2
d_gene: -
j_gene: TRBJ1-1
CDR3aa: CASSHPQGNTEAFF
CDR3nt: TGTGCCAGCAGCCACCCCCAGGGGAACACTGAAGCTTTCTTT

abundance: once
len: 20
v_gene: TRBV28
d_gene: TRBD1
j_gene: TRBJ1-6
CDR3aa: CASSDTEGQGLSSYNSPLHF
CDR3nt: TGTGCCAGCAGTGACACCGAGGGACAGGGCCTAAGCTCCTATAATTCACCCCTCCACTTT

abundance: -
len: 12
v_gene: TRBV28
d_gene: -
j_gene: TRBJ1-2
CDR3aa: CASSLKGFGYTF
CDR3nt: TGTGCCAGCAGTTTAAAGGGGTTTGGCTACACCTTC

abundance: -
len: 16
v_gene: TRBV7-6
d_gene: -
j_gene: TRBJ1-1
CDR3aa: CASSLVQSGNGGEAFF
CDR3nt: TGTGCCAGCAGCTTAGTACAGTCGGGCAACGGAGGTGAAGCTTTCTTT

abundance: -
len: 17
v_gene: TRBV6-7
d_gene: -
j_gene: TRBJ2-3
CDR3aa: CASTKQAGTFCTDTQYF
CDR3nt: TGTGCCAGCACCAAACAGGCCGGGACGTTTTGCACAGATACGCAGTATTTT

abundance: -
len: 14
v_gene: TRBV28
d_gene: -
j_gene: TRBJ1-1
CDR3aa: CASSLSRGRSEAFF
CDR3nt: TGTGCCAGCAGTTTATCACGGGGGCGGTCTGAAGCTTTCTTT

abundance: -
len: 15
v_gene: TRBV2
d_gene: TRBD1
j_gene: TRBJ1-3
CDR3aa: CASSTDDRAGNTIYF
CDR3nt: TGTGCCAGCTCGACGGACGACAGGGCTGGAAACACCATATATTTT

abundance: -
len: 14
v_gene: TRBV27
d_gene: TRBD1
j_gene: TRBJ2-7
CDR3aa: CASSLIGQGEEQYF
CDR3nt: TGTGCCAGCAGTTTAATAGGACAGGGGGAAGAGCAGTACTTC

abundance: -
len: 16
v_gene: TRBV6-5
d_gene: -
j_gene: TRBJ1-5
CDR3aa: CASSYLGIPGNQPQHF
CDR3nt: TGTGCCAGCAGTTACCTCGGGATTCCTGGGAATCAGCCCCAGCATTTT

abundance: -
len: 14
v_gene: TRBV25-1
d_gene: TRBD1
j_gene: TRBJ1-2
CDR3aa: CASSDEQGKEGYTF
CDR3nt: TGTGCCAGCAGTGACGAACAGGGGAAGGAAGGCTACACCTTC

abundance: -
len: 13
v_gene: TRBV9
d_gene: -
j_gene: TRBJ1-5
CDR3aa: CASSGTVFQPQHF
CDR3nt: TGTGCCAGCAGCGGGACCGTTTTTCAGCCCCAGCATTTT

abundance: -
len: 14
v_gene: TRBV18
d_gene: -
j_gene: TRBJ1-4
CDR3aa: CASSPDSVGEKLFF
CDR3nt: TGTGCCAGCTCACCCGACAGCGTCGGGGAAAAACTGTTTTTT

abundance: -
len: 16
v_gene: TRBV19
d_gene: TRBD1
j_gene: TRBJ1-2
CDR3aa: CASTVTGTGSSAGYTF
CDR3nt: TGTGCCAGTACCGTTACCGGGACAGGGAGTTCAGCTGGCTACACCTTC

abundance: -
len: 15
v_gene: TRBV6-5
d_gene: -
j_gene: TRBJ1-5
CDR3aa: CASTSRRGSNQPQHF
CDR3nt: TGTGCCAGCACTTCCAGGAGGGGGAGCAATCAGCCCCAGCATTTT

abundance: -
len: 15
v_gene: TRBV4-3
d_gene: TRBD1
j_gene: TRBJ2-1
CDR3aa: CASSQARGSYNEQFF
CDR3nt: TGCGCCAGCAGCCAAGCCAGGGGGTCCTACAATGAGCAGTTCTTC

abundance: -
len: 12
v_gene: TRBV28
d_gene: -
j_gene: TRBJ1-1
CDR3aa: CASSLPLTEAFF
CDR3nt: TGTGCCAGCAGTTTACCCCTCACTGAAGCTTTCTTT

abundance: -
len: 14
v_gene: TRBV19
d_gene: TRBD1
j_gene: TRBJ1-2
CDR3aa: CASTTPRQGVSYTF
CDR3nt: TGTGCCAGTACCACGCCACGACAGGGGGTGAGCTACACCTTC

abundance: -
len: 15
v_gene: TRBV19
d_gene: TRBD1
j_gene: TRBJ2-1
CDR3aa: CASSDRDRRYNEQFF
CDR3nt: TGTGCCAGTAGTGATAGGGACAGGAGATACAATGAGCAGTTCTTC

abundance: -
len: 14
v_gene: TRBV28
d_gene: TRBD2
j_gene: TRBJ2-7
CDR3aa: CASSLGLAVYEQYF
CDR3nt: TGTGCCAGCAGTTTGGGACTAGCGGTCTACGAGCAGTACTTC

abundance: -
len: 13
v_gene: TRBV3-1/TRBV3-2
d_gene: TRBD1
j_gene: TRBJ2-7
CDR3aa: CASRRGQVAEQYF
CDR3nt: TGTGCCAGCAGACGGGGACAGGTCGCCGAGCAGTACTTC

abundance: -
len: 20
v_gene: TRBV7-8
d_gene: -
j_gene: TRBJ1-6
CDR3aa: CASSSLTLPGQSSYNSPLHF
CDR3nt: TGTGCCAGCAGCTCCTTAACCCTTCCGGGACAAAGCTCCTATAATTCACCCCTCCACTTT

abundance: few
len: 13
v_gene: TRBV15
d_gene: -
j_gene: TRBJ1-3
CDR3aa: CATRTGPGNTIYF
CDR3nt: TGTGCCACCAGAACAGGGCCTGGAAACACCATATATTTT

abundance: -
len: 15
v_gene: TRBV5-6
d_gene: -
j_gene: TRBJ2-1
CDR3aa: CASSLGVGAHNEQFF
CDR3nt: TGTGCCAGCAGCTTGGGAGTGGGGGCCCACAATGAGCAGTTCTTC

abundance: -
len: 14
v_gene: TRBV30
d_gene: -
j_gene: TRBJ1-1
CDR3aa: CAWSVPGSNTEAFF
CDR3nt: TGTGCCTGGAGTGTACCCGGGTCGAACACTGAAGCTTTCTTT

abundance: -
len: 21
v_gene: TRBV12-5
d_gene: -
j_gene: TRBJ2-7
CDR3aa: CASGLVRTGIGPDQESYEQYF
CDR3nt: TGTGCTAGTGGTTTGGTCCGAACAGGGATCGGCCCGGACCAGGAATCCTACGAGCAGTACTTC

abundance: -
len: 19
v_gene: TRBV19
d_gene: TRBD1
j_gene: TRBJ1-5
CDR3aa: CASSIDLAGGGYSNQPQHF
CDR3nt: TGTGCCAGTAGTATAGATCTGGCAGGGGGCGGATATAGCAATCAGCCCCAGCATTTT

abundance: -
len: 18
v_gene: TRBV7-2
d_gene: -
j_gene: TRBJ1-3
CDR3aa: CASSLVPPSLSSGNTIYF
CDR3nt: TGTGCCAGCAGCTTAGTACCCCCGTCGTTGAGCTCTGGAAACACCATATATTTT